Listed below are T cell receptor beta chains from one sample, sequenced in a study of cytomegalovirus exposure and HLA in healthy donors. Produced via immunoSEQ multiplex PCR; TCRdb's table is partial and in-frame only. Here the sample spans 97,000 or so clones, about three quarters being singletons. Sequences were obtained from PBMCs. The source is a man in his forties in good health and CMV-seronegative. The CDR3 runs from the conserved cysteine through the conserved F or W. The D gene is left open where the match is weak. The size field is filled for only some rows; it gives once, few, many or a size class.

v_gene	d_gene	len	abundance	j_gene	CDR3aa	CDR3nt
TRBV6-6	TRBD1	15	NA	TRBJ2-6	CASSLGTAGANVLTF	TGTGCCAGCAGTTTGGGGACAGCTGGGGCCAACGTCCTGACTTTC
TRBV7-8	TRBD1	16	NA	TRBJ1-1	CASSWRDRGFNTEAFF	TGTGCCAGCAGCTGGCGGGACAGGGGGTTTAACACTGAAGCTTTCTTT
TRBV19	NA	17	NA	TRBJ1-1	CASSKRPPGNMNTEAFF	TGTGCCAGTAGTAAAAGACCGCCAGGAAACATGAACACTGAAGCTTTCTTT
TRBV11-2	NA	13	NA	TRBJ1-1	CASSLVSGTEAFF	TGTGCCAGCAGCTTAGTTTCGGGCACTGAAGCTTTCTTT
TRBV6-5	NA	15	NA	TRBJ2-2	CASSYNQGPTGELFF	TGTGCCAGCAGTTATAACCAGGGGCCCACCGGGGAGCTGTTTTTT
TRBV13	NA	13	once	TRBJ1-1	CASSLEPYPEAFF	TGTGCCAGCAGCTTAGAACCCTACCCTGAAGCTTTCTTT
TRBV10-3	NA	16	NA	TRBJ2-3	CAIGGQRASTADTQYF	TGTGCCATAGGGGGCCAGCGGGCCTCGACCGCAGATACGCAGTATTTT
TRBV6-1	TRBD1	18	NA	TRBJ2-7	CASSENGRAGGASYEQYF	TGTGCCAGCAGTGAAAACGGAAGGGCAGGGGGCGCTTCCTACGAGCAGTACTTC
TRBV10-2	NA	13	once	TRBJ1-2	CASSEGRYYGYTF	TGCGCCAGCAGTGAGGGGCGTTACTATGGCTACACCTTC
TRBV28	NA	12	NA	TRBJ2-3	CASSGGTDTQYF	TGTGCCAGCAGCGGGGGCACAGATACGCAGTATTTT
TRBV7-8	NA	13	NA	TRBJ2-2	CASSSTNTGELFF	TGTGCCAGCAGCTCCACGAACACCGGGGAGCTGTTTTTT
TRBV18	TRBD1	15	once	TRBJ1-4	CASSPPSQGNEKLFF	TGTGCCAGCTCACCACCGTCACAGGGGAATGAAAAACTGTTTTTT
TRBV12-5	TRBD1	19	few	TRBJ1-5	CASGLVTVLWDRVDQPQHF	TGTGCTAGTGGTTTGGTAACGGTTTTATGGGACAGAGTTGATCAGCCCCAGCATTTT
TRBV7-8	NA	17	NA	TRBJ1-5	CASSLSGGKSRNQPQHF	TGTGCCAGCAGCTTATCCGGGGGGAAATCTAGGAATCAGCCCCAGCATTTT
TRBV15	NA	17	NA	TRBJ1-1	CATSRGGRGGLNTEAFF	TGTGCCACCAGCAGGGGGGGGAGGGGGGGTTTGAACACTGAAGCTTTCTTT
TRBV6-5	NA	14	NA	TRBJ1-6	CASSYKGLESPLHF	TGTGCCAGCAGTTACAAGGGGCTAGAGTCACCCCTCCACTTT
TRBV7-9	NA	15	NA	TRBJ2-1	CASSLGRGSYNEQFF	TGTGCCAGCAGCTTAGGCCGGGGTTCCTACAATGAGCAGTTCTTC